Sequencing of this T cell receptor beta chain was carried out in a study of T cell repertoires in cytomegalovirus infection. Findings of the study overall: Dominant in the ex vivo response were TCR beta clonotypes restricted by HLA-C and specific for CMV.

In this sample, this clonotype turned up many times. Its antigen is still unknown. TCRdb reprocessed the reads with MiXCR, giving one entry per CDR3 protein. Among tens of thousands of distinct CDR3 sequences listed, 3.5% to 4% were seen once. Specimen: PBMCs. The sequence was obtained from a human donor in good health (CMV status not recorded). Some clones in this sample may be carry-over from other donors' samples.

As DNA, the CDR3 is TGTGCCAGCAGCTTCCATCAAGAGACCCAGTACTTC. This gives the protein CASSFHQETQYF. The V gene is TRBV7-6, the J gene TRBJ2-5; no reliable D call. V gave up 3 bases and J gave up 2 bases, with 4 bases separating them. The CDR3 runs to 12 residues. Germline values: CDR1 SGHVS, CDR2 FNYEAQ.